The 20 T cell receptor beta chains below come from one sample, sequenced in a study of T cell responses to AZD1222 COVID-19 vaccine. Data came from immunoSEQ multiplex PCR; TCRdb stores just in-frame clones and leaves some out. The sample comprises some 180,000 clones, 85% to 95% of which are singletons, and over 1% rests with the top ten. The starting material was peripheral blood, obtained on day 0 of AZD1222 vaccination. These TCRs come from an adult in good health.

This chain joins TRBV7-9 and TRBJ1-2; 7 nucleotides agree with TRBD1. CDR3 length equals 16 residues. CDR1 is SEHNR, CDR2 FQNEAQ, per germline (reference sequence). J was trimmed by 6 bases and V by 4 bases; bases with no gene match: 14. As DNA, the CDR3 is TGTGCCAGCAGCTCTTTCGCCTCACAGGGGAGTCATGGCTACACCTTC. Translated, it gives CASSSFASQGSHGYTF.

CDR3 in amino acids: CASSPGTGSYEQYF. In DNA form, the CDR3 reads TGTGCCAGCAGCCCCGGGACAGGGTCCTACGAGCAGTACTTC. V usage is TRBV2 and J usage is TRBJ2-7, with 9 nucleotides matching TRBD1. CDR3 length equals 14 residues. The ends lost 6 bases at V and 1 base at J; junction bases unmatched: 4. Germline CDR1 reads SNHLY; CDR2 reads FYNNEI.

The V and J genes are TRBV5-1 and TRBJ1-2; TRBD1 agrees at 9 bases. CDR1 is SGHRS, CDR2 YFSETQ, per germline. This CDR3 has 16 residues. V lost 0 bases to trimming and J lost 5 bases; unmatched junction nucleotides: 8. For the CDR3, the DNA is TGCGCCAGCAGCTTGGGGACAGGGGAATTCGGGTATGGCTACACCTTC. Translating gives CASSLGTGEFGYGYTF.

The rearrangement links TRBV6-5 to TRBJ2-1; 11 bases are a match to TRBD2. CDR1 and CDR2 (germline): MNHEY, SVGAGI. The trim removed 8 bases at V and 4 bases at J, leaving 4 bases unmatched. The CDR3 totals 14 residues. This chain's CDR3 is CASATSGGYNEQFF. Written as DNA, the CDR3 is TGTGCCAGCGCAACTAGCGGGGGATACAATGAGCAGTTCTTC.

This chain uses TRBV7-2 with TRBJ1-1; no clear D gene. CDR1 is SGHTA and CDR2 is FQGNSA in the germline V gene. The CDR3 is 13 amino acids. V lost 1 base, J lost 4 bases, and 7 bases lay in between. DNA of the CDR3: TGTGCCAGCAGCTTAGGTTTTGGCACTGAAGCTTTCTTT. Protein: CASSLGFGTEAFF.

The chain is built from TRBV18 and TRBJ1-5; D is ambiguous. CDR3 length: 13 amino acids. V lost 2 bases and J lost 3, with 5 bases in between. The germline V gene encodes CDR1 KGHSH and CDR2 LQKENI. CDR3 nucleotide sequence: TGTGCCAGCTCACCAAACATCAATCAGCCCCAGCATTTT. Protein sequence: CASSPNINQPQHF.

V gene TRBV7-9 combines with J gene TRBJ1-1, with D maybe TRBD1 (6 bases). CDR3 length equals 14 residues. CDR1 SEHNR and CDR2 FQNEAQ come from the germline V gene (reference sequence). V lost 1 base and J 5 bases, leaving 11 bases between the germline ends. Written as DNA, the CDR3 is TGTGCCAGCAGCTTAGGGGGGGCTGTTACTGAAGCTTTCTTT. As protein: CASSLGGAVTEAFF. Looking up the rest from reference TRBV7-9 and TRBJ1-1 gives the full variable domain: DTGVSQNPRHKITKRGQNVTFRCDPISEHNRLYWYRQTLGQGPEFLTYFQNEAQLEKSRLLSDRFSAERPKGSFSTLEIQRTEQGDSAMYLCASSLGGAVTEAFFGQGTRLTVV.

This clone occurred once. The rearrangement joins TRBV6-2 or TRBV6-3 to TRBJ1-2; 7 bases agree with TRBD1. The trim removed 4 bases at V and 7 bases at J, leaving 9 bases unmatched. CDR3 length: 14 residues. CDR1 is MNHEY, CDR2 SVGEGT, per germline. CDR3 protein: CASSWGQRVGGYTF. The CDR3 region has the DNA TGTGCCAGCAGTTGGGGACAGCGAGTCGGTGGCTACACCTTC.

The chain links TRBV9 to TRBJ2-7; TRBD1 matches 11 bases. V shed 1 base, J shed 5 bases, and the junction held 5 bases outside the gene matches. Germline CDR1 and CDR2: SGDLS and YYNGEE. CDR3 length equals 15 residues. This CDR3 is CASSVSGTGGDEQYF. The CDR3 DNA sequence: TGTGCCAGCAGCGTAAGTGGGACAGGGGGTGACGAGCAGTACTTC.

This clone was seen only once. The V and J genes are TRBV4-3 and TRBJ2-3; possibly TRBD2 for D (6 bases). The CDR3 extends over 18 amino acids. Trimming pared 2 bases from V and 2 bases from J, leaving 20 bases between. Looked up from germline, CDR1 is LGHNA and CDR2 is YSLEER. DNA of the CDR3: TGCGCCAGCAGCCAAACTCACCGCGGGGCTACACTCACAGATACGCAGTATTTT. As protein: CASSQTHRGATLTDTQYF.

The chain recombines TRBV27 with TRBJ1-5, with a tentative D call TRBD1 (5 bases). Germline assignment: CDR1 MNHEY and CDR2 SMNVEV (reference sequence). The CDR3 is 17 residues long. Trimming pared 3 bases from V and 4 bases from J, leaving 19 bases between. CDR3 bases: TGTGCCAGCAGTTTGGGGCGACGTGCGGGGGATAATCAGCCCCAGCATTTT. The encoded protein is CASSLGRRAGDNQPQHF.

This clone was seen once. This chain links TRBV9 with TRBJ1-2; no reliable D call. The CDR3 runs to 13 residues. Trimming pared 3 bases from V and 5 bases from J, leaving 11 bases between. Germline V CDR1 and CDR2: SGDLS, YYNGEE. The CDR3 here is CASSAGRGYGYTF. CDR3 DNA sequence: TGTGCCAGCAGCGCGGGTCGGGGATATGGCTACACCTTC.

The chain uses TRBV29-1 and TRBJ2-7; the D gene is possibly TRBD1 (5 bases). Trimming took off 0 bases at V and 5 bases at J, with 8 bases between the two ends. Germline V gene lookup returns CDR1 SQVTM and CDR2 ANQGSEA. CDR3 length: 12 amino acids. CDR3 nucleotide sequence: TGCAGCGTTGAAGATGGGGCCCACGAGCAGTACTTC. This gives the protein CSVEDGAHEQYF.

The CDR3 loop reads CASSEWGARETQYF. DNA of the CDR3: TGTGCCAGCAGTGAATGGGGGGCGCGAGAGACCCAGTACTTC. The chain combines TRBV6-1 with TRBJ2-5; either TRBD1 or TRBD2 may fit D (6 bases each). There are 14 residues in the CDR3. Trimming shortened V by 2 bases and J by 4 bases, and 11 bases separated the two germline ends. Looked up from germline, CDR1 is MNHNS and CDR2 is SASEGT.

The chain uses TRBV25-1 and TRBJ2-6, with D unresolved. The CDR3 runs 13 residues. Looked up from germline, CDR1 is MGHDK and CDR2 is SYGVNS. V was trimmed by 10 bases and J by 1 base, leaving 8 bases between them. CDR3 residues: CATLRSGANVLTF. The CDR3 DNA is TGTGCCACCCTCCGATCTGGGGCCAACGTCCTGACTTTC.

The rearrangement links TRBV27 to TRBJ1-1, with 10 bases matching TRBD1. Germline V gene data show CDR1 as MNHEY and CDR2 as SMNVEV (reference sequence). This CDR3 has 16 residues. V lost 1 base to trimming and J lost 3 bases; unmatched junction nucleotides: 5. The CDR3 reads CASSLWGQGIYTEAFF. CDR3 DNA: TGTGCCAGCAGTTTATGGGGACAGGGGATTTACACTGAAGCTTTCTTT.

The chain couples TRBV2 to TRBJ1-1; 7 bases are a match to TRBD1. The CDR3 has 14 residues. Unmatched junction bases numbered 10, after V lost 1 base and J lost 11 bases. The V gene's germline CDR1 is SNHLY and CDR2 FYNNEI. CDR3 protein: CASSEGQGSPPAFF. The CDR3, as DNA: TGTGCCAGCAGTGAAGGACAGGGCTCCCCCCCGGCTTTCTTT.

This rearrangement joins TRBV5-8 to TRBJ2-3; the D gene could be TRBD1 or TRBD2 (6 bases each). Trimming stripped 2 bases from V and 2 bases from J, with 18 bases between. In germline, CDR1 is SGHTS, CDR2 YDEGEE. The CDR3 length is 17 residues. The CDR3 here is CASSFGGHRSLTDTQYF. The CDR3 DNA reads as TGTGCCAGCAGCTTCGGGGGACACCGCAGCCTCACAGATACGCAGTATTTT. Together with reference TRBV5-8 and TRBJ2-3, the CDR3 gives the full variable domain: EAGVTQSPTHLIKTRGQQATLRCSPISGHTSVYWYQQALGLGLQFLLWYDEGEERNRGNFPPRFSGRQFPNYSSELNVNALELEDSALYLCASSFGGHRSLTDTQYFGPGTRLTVL.

V is TRBV2 and J is TRBJ1-5; TRBD1 matches 8 bases. The CDR3 length is 15 residues. The V and J ends lost 6 bases and 4 bases, in that order; junction bases with no gene match: 8. Germline CDR1 and CDR2: SNHLY and FYNNEI. CDR3 coding DNA: TGTGCCAGCAGGGTGGGGACAGGTAGTAATCAGCCCCAGCATTTT. Protein sequence: CASRVGTGSNQPQHF.

This chain joins TRBV2 and TRBJ1-1; D is perhaps TRBD1 (5 bases). The ends were cut back, 6 bases at V and 2 bases at J, with 13 bases in the middle. CDR1 is SNHLY, CDR2 FYNNEI, per germline. This CDR3 is 14 amino acids long. The CDR3 DNA sequence: TGTGCCAGCAGCGCTGACAGACTAAACACTGAAGCTTTCTTT. This sequence encodes CASSADRLNTEAFF.